A single sample gave rise to the 22 T cell receptor beta chains below, sequenced in a study of blood T cell repertoires in COVID-19. The protocol was immunoSEQ multiplex PCR, while the TCRdb copy is restricted to in-frame clones and leaves out a portion. The sample shows hundreds of thousands of clones, more than 70% of them seen only once. The sequenced material came from peripheral blood. These receptors were collected from a woman between 25 and 40 years old with COVID-19, enrolled during active disease.

V is TRBV6-4 and J is TRBJ2-7; 8 positions agree with TRBD1. V trimming: 7 bases; J trimming: 1 base; junction bases outside the gene matches: 6. The V gene's germline CDR1 is MRHNA and CDR2 SNTAGT. The CDR3 loop spans 14 amino acids. CDR3 nucleotide sequence: TGTGCCAGCATTAGACAGGGGAGGTCCTACGAGCAGTACGTC. This gives the protein CASIRQGRSYEQYV.

The chain carries TRBV10-3 and TRBJ2-1, with 8 positions matching TRBD2. The germline gives CDR1 ENHRY, CDR2 SYGVKD. The V gene end was trimmed by 3 bases and the J gene end by 8 bases; junction bases not matched to a gene: 15. This CDR3 is 17 amino acids long. The CDR3 DNA reads TGTGCCATCAGTGACTCCAGACTAGCGAAAACTGTCCATGAGCAGTTCTTC. Amino acids: CAISDSRLAKTVHEQFF.

The chain uses TRBV2 and TRBJ1-1; 9 bases align to TRBD1. V was clipped by 5 bases and J by 5 bases; unmatched bases: 3. The germline CDR1 and CDR2 sequences are SNHLY and FYNNEI. This CDR3 contains 13 residues. The CDR3: CASSTGGWTEAFF. In DNA, the CDR3 is TGTGCCAGCAGTACAGGGGGCTGGACTGAAGCTTTCTTT. The whole variable domain, remainder taken from reference TRBV2 and TRBJ1-1, is EPEVTQTPSHQVTQMGQEVILRCVPISNHLYFYWYRQILGQKVEFLVSFYNNEISEKSEIFDDQFSVERPDGSNFTLKIRSTKLEDSAMYFCASSTGGWTEAFFGQGTRLTVV.

This chain connects TRBV24-1 to TRBJ1-4, with TRBD1 matching over 8 bases. The trim removed 5 bases at V and 4 bases at J, leaving 5 bases unmatched. CDR3 size: 15 residues. From germline, CDR1 is KGHDR and CDR2 SFDVKD. CDR3 nucleotide sequence: TGTGCCACCAGTGCCGGACAGGGCCATAATGAAAAACTGTTTTTT. This codes for CATSAGQGHNEKLFF.

This CDR3 is CASSYFTGLKGYTF. CDR3 coding DNA: TGTGCCAGCAGTTACTTTACAGGGTTGAAGGGCTACACCTTC. The gene calls are TRBV6-2 or TRBV6-3 and TRBJ1-2, with D possibly matching TRBD1 (6 bases). Germline-derived CDR1 and CDR2 are MNHEY and SVGEGT. This CDR3 has 14 amino acids. V lost 1 base to trimming and J lost 8 bases, with 14 bases between them.

The CDR3: CASSETALETQYF. DNA for the CDR3: TGCGCCAGCAGCGAAACAGCCCTGGAGACCCAGTACTTC. The chain carries TRBV4-1 and TRBJ2-5; no definite D call. This CDR3 region has 13 residues. Trimming left V 5 bases short and J 5 bases short, with 12 bases between. Germline CDR1 is MGHRA and CDR2 is YSYEKL.

Note on this clone: At the DNA level, this CDR3 is encoded by other sequences in the same sample as well. V and J are TRBV10-1 and TRBJ2-7; tentatively, D is TRBD2 (5 bases). Trimming took off 2 bases at V and 4 bases at J, with 6 bases between the two ends. Looked up from germline, CDR1 is WNHNN and CDR2 is SYGVQD (reference sequence). The CDR3 loop spans 12 amino acids. The CDR3 region is CASSETGYEQYF. CDR3 DNA sequence: TGCGCCAGCAGTGAGACGGGATACGAGCAGTACTTC.

The chain couples TRBV12-1 to TRBJ2-7; TRBD1 reflects the table's D call only, with no check against the DNA. TRBV12-1 is deemed a pseudogene. The CDR3 is 17 residues long. CDR3 DNA: TGTGCCAGCAGCTTTGGAGGGTGTTGGGGACAGACCTACGAGCAGTACGTC. The encoded protein is CASSFGGCWGQTYEQYV.

V and J are TRBV7-2 and TRBJ1-2, with 9 bases identical to TRBD1. V lost 1 base, J lost 5 bases, and 5 bases stayed unmatched. The CDR3 covers 15 residues. Germline CDR1 SGHTA, CDR2 FQGNSA. In nucleotides, the CDR3 is TGTGCCAGCAGCTTAGGGCAGACAGGGGGGTATGGCTACACCTTC. Encoded protein: CASSLGQTGGYGYTF.

The chain recombines TRBV11-3 with TRBJ2-1; no clear D gene. V was trimmed by 2 bases and J by 6 bases, leaving 14 bases between them. This CDR3 has 15 residues. The germline V gene encodes CDR1 SGHNT and CDR2 YENEEA. CDR3: CASSLFGSRSNEQFF. Here the CDR3 DNA reads TGTGCCAGCAGCTTATTTGGCAGTCGAAGCAATGAGCAGTTCTTC.

The chain is built from TRBV2 and TRBJ2-1; the match to TRBD2 covers 12 bases. Unmatched junction bases numbered 1, after V lost 2 bases and J lost 5 bases. CDR1 is SNHLY and CDR2 is FYNNEI in the germline V gene. This CDR3 is 15 amino acids long. DNA for the CDR3: TGTGCCAGCAGTGAAAGGACTAGCGGGGACAATGAGCAGTTCTTC. Protein product: CASSERTSGDNEQFF. The entire variable domain, with the rest obtained from reference TRBV2 and TRBJ2-1, is as follows: EPEVTQTPSHQVTQMGQEVILRCVPISNHLYFYWYRQILGQKVEFLVSFYNNEISEKSEIFDDQFSVERPDGSNFTLKIRSTKLEDSAMYFCASSERTSGDNEQFFGPGTRLTVL.

The V and J genes are TRBV19 and TRBJ1-3, with D possibly being TRBD1 (6 bases). With 6 bases removed from V and 2 bases from J, the gap between germline ends came to 11 bases. Germline V CDR1 and CDR2: LNHDA, SQIVND (reference sequence). The CDR3 extends over 14 amino acids. CDR3 DNA: TGTGCCAGTAGACCCTCAGGGGCTGGAAACACCATATATTTT. Residues: CASRPSGAGNTIYF.

The V call is TRBV6-6, the J call TRBJ2-7; 8 nucleotides align to TRBD1. Germline CDR1 is MNHNY and CDR2 is SVGAGI (reference sequence). With 2 bases clipped from V and 2 bases from J, the junction kept 8 bases outside the gene matches. CDR3 size: 16 residues. CDR3 amino acids: CASSYGTGILTYEQYF. The CDR3 DNA reads TGTGCCAGCAGTTACGGGACAGGAATACTTACCTACGAGCAGTACTTC.

This chain links TRBV7-9 with TRBJ2-1; possible D gene TRBD2, 5 bases. Germline CDR1 and CDR2: SEHNR and FQNEAQ (reference sequence). V was cut by 8 bases and J by 3 bases, with 14 bases left in between. The CDR3 spans 14 residues. The CDR3 region has the DNA TGTGCCAGCGTTGCGCCAGGAGGCTACAATGAGCAGTTCTTC. Translation gives CASVAPGGYNEQFF. The whole variable domain, remainder taken from reference TRBV7-9 and TRBJ2-1, is DTGVSQNPRHKITKRGQNVTFRCDPISEHNRLYWYRQTLGQGPEFLTYFQNEAQLEKSRLLSDRFSAERPKGSFSTLEIQRTEQGDSAMYLCASVAPGGYNEQFFGPGTRLTVL.

The V and J genes are TRBV7-2 and TRBJ2-3; 8 positions match TRBD2. V lost 5 bases to trimming and J lost 6 bases; unmatched junction nucleotides: 10. This CDR3 has 15 residues. Germline loops: CDR1 SGHTA, CDR2 FQGNSA. CDR3 sequence (DNA): TGTGCCAGCAGCCCCATCCGGGGGGGGCTTGATACGCAGTATTTT. Protein product: CASSPIRGGLDTQYF.

V gene TRBV3-1 (or the pseudogene TRBV3-2) combines with J gene TRBJ1-1, with TRBD1 matching 7 bases. The V gene's germline CDR1 is LGHDT and CDR2 YNNKEL (reference sequence). The CDR3 covers 14 residues. V shed 2 bases and J 5 bases; nucleotides not matched to a gene: 5. The CDR3 nucleotides are TGTGCCAGCAGCCAAACAGGGGATAGGACTGAAGCTTTCTTT. It is translated as CASSQTGDRTEAFF.

This clone was found a few times. The chain couples TRBV29-1 to TRBJ2-1; 7 nucleotides align to TRBD1. V shed 8 bases and J 3 bases; nucleotides not matched to a gene: 1. CDR1 is SQVTM and CDR2 is ANQGSEA in the germline V gene. The CDR3 has 11 amino acids. CDR3: CSTGVYNEQFF. The CDR3 DNA is TGCAGCACAGGGGTCTACAATGAGCAGTTCTTC.

The gene calls are TRBV19 and TRBJ1-2; 10 positions match TRBD1. Germline CDR1 LNHDA, CDR2 SQIVND (reference sequence). V trimming: 5 bases; J trimming: 8 bases; junction bases outside the gene matches: 11. This CDR3 contains 15 residues. As DNA, the CDR3 is TGTGCCAGTAGTCCCTGGGACAGGGGCAGTCAAGGCTACACCTTC. Its protein is CASSPWDRGSQGYTF.

In nucleotides, the CDR3 is TGTGCCAGCAGCTGGGGGACAGGGCGAACTGAAGCTTTCTTT. As protein: CASSWGTGRTEAFF. This chain joins TRBV5-6 and TRBJ1-1; 9 bases are a match to TRBD1. V was clipped by 3 bases and J by 5 bases; unmatched bases: 5. The CDR3 is 14 amino acids. Germline V gene data show CDR1 as SGHDT and CDR2 as YYEEEE. Full variable domain (remainder filled in from reference TRBV5-6 and TRBJ1-1): DAGVTQSPTHLIKTRGQQVTLRCSPKSGHDTVSWYQQALGQGPQFIFQYYEEEERQRGNFPDRFSGHQFPNYSSELNVNALLLGDSALYLCASSWGTGRTEAFFGQGTRLTVV.

The chain is built from TRBV2 and TRBJ2-3; 9 positions agree with TRBD2. Germline lookup yields CDR1 SNHLY and CDR2 FYNNEI. The V gene end was trimmed by 3 bases and the J gene end by 4 bases; junction bases not matched to a gene: 5. CDR3 size: 15 residues. The chain's CDR3 is CASSDVAGVADTQYF. In DNA form, the CDR3 reads TGTGCCAGCAGTGATGTAGCGGGGGTCGCAGATACGCAGTATTTT.

The gene calls are TRBV4-3 and TRBJ2-7; tentative D call: TRBD2 (6 bases). The V gene's germline CDR1 is LGHNA and CDR2 YSLEER. V dropped 4 bases and J dropped 3 bases, with 13 bases sitting between them. This CDR3 contains 14 residues. CDR3 DNA: TGCGCCAGCAGCCCGTCCCGGGACTTCTACGAGCAGTACTTC. This codes for CASSPSRDFYEQYF.

This clone was seen once. V is TRBV19 and J is TRBJ2-5; D might be TRBD1 (5 bases). Germline assignment: CDR1 LNHDA and CDR2 SQIVND (reference sequence). This CDR3 region has 12 residues. Trimming pared 6 bases from V and 2 bases from J, leaving 7 bases between. The CDR3 protein is CASSRDQETQYF. The CDR3 nucleotides read TGTGCCAGTAGCAGGGATCAAGAGACCCAGTACTTC.